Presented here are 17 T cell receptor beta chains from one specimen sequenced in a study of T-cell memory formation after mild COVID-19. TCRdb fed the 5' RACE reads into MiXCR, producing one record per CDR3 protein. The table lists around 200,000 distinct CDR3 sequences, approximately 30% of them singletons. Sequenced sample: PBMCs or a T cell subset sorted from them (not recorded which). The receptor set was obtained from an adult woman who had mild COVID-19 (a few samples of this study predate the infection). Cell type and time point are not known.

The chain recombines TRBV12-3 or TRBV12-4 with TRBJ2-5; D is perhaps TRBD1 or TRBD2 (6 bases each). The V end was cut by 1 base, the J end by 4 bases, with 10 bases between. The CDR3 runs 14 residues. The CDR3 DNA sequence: TGTGCCAGCAGTTTAGTTGGGGGGCCAGAGACCCAGTACTTC. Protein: CASSLVGGPETQYF.

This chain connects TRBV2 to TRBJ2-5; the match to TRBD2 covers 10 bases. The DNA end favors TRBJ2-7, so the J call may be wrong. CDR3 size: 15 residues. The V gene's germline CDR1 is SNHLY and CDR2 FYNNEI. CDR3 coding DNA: TGTGCCAGCAGTGAAAACCCTAGCGGGGGCTACGAGCAGTACTTC. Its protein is CASSENPSGGYEQYF.

In DNA, the CDR3 is TGTGCCAGTAGGAGAATGGGGGGCTCCTACAATGAGCAGTTCTTC. It is translated as CASRRMGGSYNEQFF. The chain is built from TRBV19 and TRBJ2-1; a weak D match, TRBD2 (6 bases). The V and J ends lost 6 bases and 0 bases respectively, with 12 bases between them. Germline CDR1 LNHDA, CDR2 SQIVND (reference sequence). The CDR3 loop spans 15 amino acids. Drawing the rest from reference TRBV19 and TRBJ2-1, the complete variable domain is DGGITQSPKYLFRKEGQNVTLSCEQNLNHDAMYWYRQDPGQGLRLIYYSQIVNDFQKGDIAEGYSVSREKKESFPLTVTSAQKNPTAFYLCASRRMGGSYNEQFFGPGTRLTVL.

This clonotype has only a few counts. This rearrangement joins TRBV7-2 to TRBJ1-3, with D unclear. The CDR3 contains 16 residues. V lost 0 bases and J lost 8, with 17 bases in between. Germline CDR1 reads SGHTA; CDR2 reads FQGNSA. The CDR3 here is CASSLAHAGPQHTIYF. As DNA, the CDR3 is TGTGCCAGCAGCTTAGCGCATGCTGGGCCGCAGCACACCATATATTTT.

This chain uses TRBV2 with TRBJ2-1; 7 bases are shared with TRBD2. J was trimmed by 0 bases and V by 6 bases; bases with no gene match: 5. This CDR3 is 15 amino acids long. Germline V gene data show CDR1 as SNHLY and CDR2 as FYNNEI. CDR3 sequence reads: CASRPGLSSYNEQFF. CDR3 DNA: TGTGCCAGCAGGCCGGGACTATCCTCCTACAATGAGCAGTTCTTC. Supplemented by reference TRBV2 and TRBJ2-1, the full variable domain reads EPEVTQTPSHQVTQMGQEVILRCVPISNHLYFYWYRQILGQKVEFLVSFYNNEISEKSEIFDDQFSVERPDGSNFTLKIRSTKLEDSAMYFCASRPGLSSYNEQFFGPGTRLTVL.

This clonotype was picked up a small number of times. As DNA, the CDR3 is TGTGCCAGCAGTTACTTCTTGACGTACGAGCAGTACTTC. Translation gives CASSYFLTYEQYF. The chain couples TRBV6-2 or TRBV6-3 to TRBJ2-7; D uncertain. CDR1 and CDR2 from the germline V gene are MNHEY and SVGEGT. V lost 1 base, J lost 4 bases, and 8 bases lay in between. This CDR3 has 13 amino acids.

In DNA form, the CDR3 reads TGCGCCAGCAGCTATACGGGACAGGGCTTTGGGGAGCAGTTCTTC. It specifies CASSYTGQGFGEQFF. The chain has TRBV5-1 and TRBJ2-1; 9 positions agree with TRBD1. The CDR3 is made up of 15 amino acids. V shed 3 bases, J shed 10 bases, and the junction held 11 bases outside the gene matches. CDR1 and CDR2 from the germline V gene are SGHRS and YFSETQ. Together with reference TRBV5-1 and TRBJ2-1, the CDR3 gives the full variable domain: KAGVTQTPRYLIKTRGQQVTLSCSPISGHRSVSWYQQTPGQGLQFLFEYFSETQRNKGNFPGRFSGRQFSNSRSEMNVSTLELGDSALYLCASSYTGQGFGEQFFGPGTRLTVL.

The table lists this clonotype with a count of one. As DNA, the CDR3 is TGTGCCAGCAGCTCGGGACAGGGTGTGTCTAGCGGGAGGGGGTCTTACAATGAGCAGTTCTTC. It yields the protein CASSSGQGVSSGRGSYNEQFF. The V call is TRBV5-4, the J call TRBJ2-1, with 12 bases matching TRBD2. The CDR3 length is 21 residues. The V gene end was trimmed by 3 bases and the J gene end by 4 bases; junction bases not matched to a gene: 20. Germline V gene sequence: CDR1 SGHNT, CDR2 YYREEE (reference sequence).

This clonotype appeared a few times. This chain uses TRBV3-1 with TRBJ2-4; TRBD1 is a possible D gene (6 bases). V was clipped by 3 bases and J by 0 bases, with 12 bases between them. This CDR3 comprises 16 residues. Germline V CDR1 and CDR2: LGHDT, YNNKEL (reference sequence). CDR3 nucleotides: TGTGCCAGCAGCCAGGGGACAAACCTAGCCAAAAACATTCAGTACTTC. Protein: CASSQGTNLAKNIQYF.

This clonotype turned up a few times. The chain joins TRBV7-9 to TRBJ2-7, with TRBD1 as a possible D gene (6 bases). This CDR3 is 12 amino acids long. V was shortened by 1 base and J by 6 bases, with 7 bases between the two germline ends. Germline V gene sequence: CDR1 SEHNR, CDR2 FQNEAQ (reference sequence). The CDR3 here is CASSLGGGEQYF. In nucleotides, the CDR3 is TGTGCCAGCAGCTTAGGAGGGGGCGAGCAGTACTTC.

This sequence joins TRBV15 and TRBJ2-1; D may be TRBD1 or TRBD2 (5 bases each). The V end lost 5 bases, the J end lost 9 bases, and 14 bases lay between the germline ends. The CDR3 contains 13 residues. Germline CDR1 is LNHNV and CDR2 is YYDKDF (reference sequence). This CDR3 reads CATSLTDGGEQFF. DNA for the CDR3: TGTGCCACCAGCCTTACGGATGGGGGTGAGCAGTTCTTC.

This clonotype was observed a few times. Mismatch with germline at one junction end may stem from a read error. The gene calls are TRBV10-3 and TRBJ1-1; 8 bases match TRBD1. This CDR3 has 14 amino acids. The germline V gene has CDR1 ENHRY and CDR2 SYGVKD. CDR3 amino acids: CAISESDSATGGVF. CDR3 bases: TGTGCCATCAGTGAGTCGGATTCCGCCACAGGGGGTGTCTTT.

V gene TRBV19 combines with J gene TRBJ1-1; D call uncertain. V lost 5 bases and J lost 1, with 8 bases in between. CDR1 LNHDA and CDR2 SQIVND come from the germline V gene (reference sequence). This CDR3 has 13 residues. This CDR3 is CASSEGANTEAFF. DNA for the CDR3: TGTGCCAGTAGTGAGGGAGCGAACACTGAAGCTTTCTTT. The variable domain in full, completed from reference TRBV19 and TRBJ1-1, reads DGGITQSPKYLFRKEGQNVTLSCEQNLNHDAMYWYRQDPGQGLRLIYYSQIVNDFQKGDIAEGYSVSREKKESFPLTVTSAQKNPTAFYLCASSEGANTEAFFGQGTRLTVV.

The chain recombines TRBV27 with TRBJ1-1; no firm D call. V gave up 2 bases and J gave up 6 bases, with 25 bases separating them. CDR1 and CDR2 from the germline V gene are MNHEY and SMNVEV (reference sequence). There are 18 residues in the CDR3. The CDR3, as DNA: TGTGCCAGCAGTTTAATTCCCCCCAGCAGTGTGAGTGTCGCTGAAGCTTTCTTT. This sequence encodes CASSLIPPSSVSVAEAFF.

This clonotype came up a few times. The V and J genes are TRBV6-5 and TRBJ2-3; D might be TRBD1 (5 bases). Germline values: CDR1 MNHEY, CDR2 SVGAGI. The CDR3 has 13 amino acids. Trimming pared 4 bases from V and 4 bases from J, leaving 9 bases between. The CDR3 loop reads CASSFRVSDTQYF. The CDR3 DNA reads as TGTGCCAGCAGTTTCAGGGTTTCAGATACGCAGTATTTT.

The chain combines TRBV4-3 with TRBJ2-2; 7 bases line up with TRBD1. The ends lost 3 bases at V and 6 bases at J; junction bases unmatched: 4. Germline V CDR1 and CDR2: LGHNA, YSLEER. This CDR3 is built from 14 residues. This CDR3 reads CASSQDRWAGELFF. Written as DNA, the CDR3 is TGCGCCAGCAGCCAGGACAGGTGGGCCGGGGAGCTGTTTTTT.

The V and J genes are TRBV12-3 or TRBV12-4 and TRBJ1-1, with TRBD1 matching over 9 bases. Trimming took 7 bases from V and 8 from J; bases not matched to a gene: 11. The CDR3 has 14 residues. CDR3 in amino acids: CASNKQTGGGEAFF. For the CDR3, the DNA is TGTGCCAGCAACAAACAGACAGGGGGTGGGGAAGCTTTCTTT.